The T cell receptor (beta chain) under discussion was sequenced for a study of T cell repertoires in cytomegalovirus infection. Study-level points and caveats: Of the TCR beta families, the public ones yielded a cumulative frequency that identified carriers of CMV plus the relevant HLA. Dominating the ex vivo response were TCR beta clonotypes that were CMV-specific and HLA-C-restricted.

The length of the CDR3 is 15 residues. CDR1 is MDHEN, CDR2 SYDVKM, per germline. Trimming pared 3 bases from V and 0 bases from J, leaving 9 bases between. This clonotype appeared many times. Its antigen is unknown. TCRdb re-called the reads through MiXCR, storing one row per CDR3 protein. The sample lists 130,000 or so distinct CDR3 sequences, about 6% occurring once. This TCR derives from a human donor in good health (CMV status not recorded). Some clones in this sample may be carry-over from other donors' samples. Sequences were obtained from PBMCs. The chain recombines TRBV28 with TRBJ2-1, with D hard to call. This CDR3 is CASSFRARSYNEQFF. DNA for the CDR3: TGTGCCAGCAGTTTCCGGGCCCGCTCCTACAATGAGCAGTTCTTC.